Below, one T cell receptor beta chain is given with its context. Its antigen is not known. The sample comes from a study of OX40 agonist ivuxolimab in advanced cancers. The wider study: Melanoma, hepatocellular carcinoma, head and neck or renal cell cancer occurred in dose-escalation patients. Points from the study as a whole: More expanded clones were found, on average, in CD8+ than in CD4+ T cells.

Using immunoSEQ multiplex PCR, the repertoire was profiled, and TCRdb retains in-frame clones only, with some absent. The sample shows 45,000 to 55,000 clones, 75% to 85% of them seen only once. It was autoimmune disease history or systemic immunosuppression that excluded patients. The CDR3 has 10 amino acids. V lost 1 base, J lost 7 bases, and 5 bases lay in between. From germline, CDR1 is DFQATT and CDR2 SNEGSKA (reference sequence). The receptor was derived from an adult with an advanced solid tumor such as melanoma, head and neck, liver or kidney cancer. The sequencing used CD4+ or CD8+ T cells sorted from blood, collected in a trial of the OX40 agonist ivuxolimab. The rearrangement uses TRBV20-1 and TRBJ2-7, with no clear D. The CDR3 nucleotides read TGCAGTGCTAGAGGACGAGAGCAGTACTTC. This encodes CSARGREQYF.